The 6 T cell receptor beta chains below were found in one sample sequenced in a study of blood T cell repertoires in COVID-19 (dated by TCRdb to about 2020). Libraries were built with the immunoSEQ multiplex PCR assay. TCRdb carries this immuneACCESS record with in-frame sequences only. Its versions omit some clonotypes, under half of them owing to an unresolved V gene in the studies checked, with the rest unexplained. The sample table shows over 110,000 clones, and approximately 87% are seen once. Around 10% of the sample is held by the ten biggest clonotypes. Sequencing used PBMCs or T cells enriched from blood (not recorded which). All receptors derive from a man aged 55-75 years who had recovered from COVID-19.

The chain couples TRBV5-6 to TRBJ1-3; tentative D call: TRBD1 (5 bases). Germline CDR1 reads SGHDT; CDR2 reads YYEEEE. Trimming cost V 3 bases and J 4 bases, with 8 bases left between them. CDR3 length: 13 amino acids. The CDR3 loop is CASSWTTGNTIYF. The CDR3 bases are TGTGCCAGCAGCTGGACAACCGGAAACACCATATATTTT.

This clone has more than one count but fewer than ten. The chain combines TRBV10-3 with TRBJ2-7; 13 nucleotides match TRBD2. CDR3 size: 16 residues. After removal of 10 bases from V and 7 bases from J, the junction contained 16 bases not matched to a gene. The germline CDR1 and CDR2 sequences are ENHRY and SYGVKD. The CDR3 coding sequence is TGTGCCACATGGACTAGCGGGAGCGGAGGGGAATCGGAGCAGTACTTC. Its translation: CATWTSGSGGESEQYF.

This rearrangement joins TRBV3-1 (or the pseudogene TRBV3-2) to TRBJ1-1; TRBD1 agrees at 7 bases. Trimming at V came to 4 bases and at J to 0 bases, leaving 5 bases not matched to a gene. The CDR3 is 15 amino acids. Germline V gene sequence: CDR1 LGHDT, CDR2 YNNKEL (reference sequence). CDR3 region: CASSPRDSMNTEAFF. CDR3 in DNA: TGTGCCAGCAGCCCCCGGGACAGTATGAACACTGAAGCTTTCTTT.

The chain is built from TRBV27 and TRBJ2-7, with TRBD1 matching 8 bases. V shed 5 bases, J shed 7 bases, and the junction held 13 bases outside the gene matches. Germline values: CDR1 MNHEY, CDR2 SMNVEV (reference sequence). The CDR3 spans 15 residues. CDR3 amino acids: CASSPLRTGRREQYF. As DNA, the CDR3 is TGTGCCAGCAGTCCCCTAAGGACAGGGCGGCGGGAGCAGTACTTC.

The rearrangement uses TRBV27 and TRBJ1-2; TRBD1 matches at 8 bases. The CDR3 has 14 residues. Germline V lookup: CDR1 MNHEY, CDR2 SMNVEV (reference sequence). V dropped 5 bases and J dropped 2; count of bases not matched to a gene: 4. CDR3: CASSPGQGNYGYTF. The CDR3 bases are TGTGCCAGCAGTCCCGGACAGGGAAACTATGGCTACACCTTC.

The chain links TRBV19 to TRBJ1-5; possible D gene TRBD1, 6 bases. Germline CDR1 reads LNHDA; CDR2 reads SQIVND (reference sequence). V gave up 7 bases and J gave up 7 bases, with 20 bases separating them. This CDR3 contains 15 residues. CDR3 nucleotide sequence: TGTGCCAGTACCCTGGGGGGGGCTTGGTACCAGCCCCAGCATTTT. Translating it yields CASTLGGAWYQPQHF.